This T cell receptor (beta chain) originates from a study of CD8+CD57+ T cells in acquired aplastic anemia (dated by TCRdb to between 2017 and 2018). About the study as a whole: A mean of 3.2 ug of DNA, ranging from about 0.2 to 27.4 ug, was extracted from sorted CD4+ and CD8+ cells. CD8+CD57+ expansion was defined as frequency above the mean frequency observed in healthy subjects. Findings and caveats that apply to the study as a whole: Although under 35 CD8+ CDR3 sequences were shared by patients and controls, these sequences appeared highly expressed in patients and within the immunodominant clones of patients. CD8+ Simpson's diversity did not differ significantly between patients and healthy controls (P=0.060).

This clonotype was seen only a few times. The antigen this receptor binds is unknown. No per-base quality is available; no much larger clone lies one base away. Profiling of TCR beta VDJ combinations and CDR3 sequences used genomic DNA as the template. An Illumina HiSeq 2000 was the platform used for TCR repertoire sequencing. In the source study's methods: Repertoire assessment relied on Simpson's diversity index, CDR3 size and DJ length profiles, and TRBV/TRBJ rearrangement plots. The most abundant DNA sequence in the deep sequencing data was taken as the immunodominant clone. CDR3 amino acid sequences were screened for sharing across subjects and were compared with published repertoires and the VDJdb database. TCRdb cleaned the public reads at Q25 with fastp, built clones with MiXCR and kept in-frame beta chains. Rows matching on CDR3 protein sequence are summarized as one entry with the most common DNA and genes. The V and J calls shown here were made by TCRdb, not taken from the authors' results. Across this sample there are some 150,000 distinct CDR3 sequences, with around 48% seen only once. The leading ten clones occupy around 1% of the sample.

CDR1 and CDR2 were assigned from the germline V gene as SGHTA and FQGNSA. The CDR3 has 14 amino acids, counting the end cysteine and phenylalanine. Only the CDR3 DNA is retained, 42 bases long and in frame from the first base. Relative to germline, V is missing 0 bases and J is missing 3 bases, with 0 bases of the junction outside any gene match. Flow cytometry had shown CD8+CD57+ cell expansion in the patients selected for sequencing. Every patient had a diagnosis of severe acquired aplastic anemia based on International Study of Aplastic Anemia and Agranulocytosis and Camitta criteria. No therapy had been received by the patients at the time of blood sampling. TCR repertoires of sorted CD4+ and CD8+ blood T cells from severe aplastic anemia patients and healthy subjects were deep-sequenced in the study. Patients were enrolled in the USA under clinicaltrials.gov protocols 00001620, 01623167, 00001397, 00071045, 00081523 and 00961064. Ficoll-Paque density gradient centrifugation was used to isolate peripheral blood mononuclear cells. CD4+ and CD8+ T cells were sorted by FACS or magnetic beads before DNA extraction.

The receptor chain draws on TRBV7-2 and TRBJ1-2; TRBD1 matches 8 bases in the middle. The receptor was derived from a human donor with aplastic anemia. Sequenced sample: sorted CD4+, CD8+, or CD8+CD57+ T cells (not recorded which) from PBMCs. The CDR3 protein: CASSLATGDYGYTF. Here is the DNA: TGTGCCAGCAGCTTAGCGACAGGGGACTATGGCTACACCTTC.